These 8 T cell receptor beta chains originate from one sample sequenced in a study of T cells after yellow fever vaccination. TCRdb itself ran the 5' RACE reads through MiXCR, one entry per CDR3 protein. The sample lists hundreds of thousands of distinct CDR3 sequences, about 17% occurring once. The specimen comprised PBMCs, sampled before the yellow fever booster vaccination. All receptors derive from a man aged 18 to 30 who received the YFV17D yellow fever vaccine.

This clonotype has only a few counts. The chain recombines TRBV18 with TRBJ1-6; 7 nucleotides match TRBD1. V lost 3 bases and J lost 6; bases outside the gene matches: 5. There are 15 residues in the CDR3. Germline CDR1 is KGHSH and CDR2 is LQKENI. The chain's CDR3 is CASSPAGQPNSPLHF. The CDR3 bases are TGTGCCAGCTCACCGGCGGGACAGCCTAATTCACCCCTCCACTTT. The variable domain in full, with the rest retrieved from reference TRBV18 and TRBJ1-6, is NAGVMQNPRHLVRRRGQEARLRCSPMKGHSHVYWYRQLPEEGLKFMVYLQKENIIDESGMPKERFSAEFPKEGPSILRIQQVVRGDSAAYFCASSPAGQPNSPLHFGNGTRLTVT.

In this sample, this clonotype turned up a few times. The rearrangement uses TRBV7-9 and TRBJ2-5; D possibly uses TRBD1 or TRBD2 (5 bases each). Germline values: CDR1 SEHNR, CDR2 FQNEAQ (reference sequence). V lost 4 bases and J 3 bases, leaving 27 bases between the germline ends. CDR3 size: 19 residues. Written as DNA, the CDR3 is TGTGCCAGCAGCTCCACGGACGGAGCAACCCAGGGACGGAAAGAGACCCAGTACTTC. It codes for CASSSTDGATQGRKETQYF.

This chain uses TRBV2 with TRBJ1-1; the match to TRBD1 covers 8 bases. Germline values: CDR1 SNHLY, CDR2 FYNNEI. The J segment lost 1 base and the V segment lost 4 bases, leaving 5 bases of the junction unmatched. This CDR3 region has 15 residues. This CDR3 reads CASSVIQGANTEAFF. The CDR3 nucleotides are TGTGCCAGCAGTGTAATTCAGGGGGCGAACACTGAAGCTTTCTTT. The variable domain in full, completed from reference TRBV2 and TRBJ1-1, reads EPEVTQTPSHQVTQMGQEVILRCVPISNHLYFYWYRQILGQKVEFLVSFYNNEISEKSEIFDDQFSVERPDGSNFTLKIRSTKLEDSAMYFCASSVIQGANTEAFFGQGTRLTVV.

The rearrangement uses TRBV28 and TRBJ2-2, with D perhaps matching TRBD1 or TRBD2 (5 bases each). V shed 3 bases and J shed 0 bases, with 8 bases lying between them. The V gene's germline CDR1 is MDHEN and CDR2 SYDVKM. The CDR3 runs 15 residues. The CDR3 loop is CASSLGDTNTGELFF. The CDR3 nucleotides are TGTGCCAGCAGTTTGGGGGATACGAACACCGGGGAGCTGTTTTTT.

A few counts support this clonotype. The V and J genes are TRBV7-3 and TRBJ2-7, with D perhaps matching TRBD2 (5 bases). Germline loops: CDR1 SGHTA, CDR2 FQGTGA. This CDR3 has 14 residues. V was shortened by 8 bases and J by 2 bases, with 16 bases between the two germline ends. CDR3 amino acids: CASRRDIQTYEQYV. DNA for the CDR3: TGTGCCAGCCGCCGGGATATTCAGACCTACGAGCAGTACGTC.

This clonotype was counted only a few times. The DNA of the CDR3 is TGTGCCAGCAGTCACACAGGGGCGGGAAATCAGCCCCAGCATTTT. This sequence encodes CASSHTGAGNQPQHF. The chain uses TRBV12-3 or TRBV12-4 and TRBJ1-5; 7 bases align to TRBD1. The CDR3 consists of 15 residues. The V and J ends lost 5 bases and 4 bases, in that order; junction bases with no gene match: 8.

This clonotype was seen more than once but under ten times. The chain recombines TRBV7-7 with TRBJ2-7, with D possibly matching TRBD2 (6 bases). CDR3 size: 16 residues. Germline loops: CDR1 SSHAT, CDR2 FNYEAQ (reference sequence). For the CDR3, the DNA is TGTGCTAGCAGCTTAGCGGCGAGACGGAGCTCCTACGAGCAGTACGTC. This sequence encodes CASSLAARRSSYEQYV.

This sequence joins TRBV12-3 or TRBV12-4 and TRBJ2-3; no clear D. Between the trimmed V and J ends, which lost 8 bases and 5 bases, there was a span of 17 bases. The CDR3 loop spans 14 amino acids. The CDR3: CASLRWGWGDTQYF. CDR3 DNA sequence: TGTGCCAGCCTACGGTGGGGTTGGGGAGATACGCAGTATTTT.